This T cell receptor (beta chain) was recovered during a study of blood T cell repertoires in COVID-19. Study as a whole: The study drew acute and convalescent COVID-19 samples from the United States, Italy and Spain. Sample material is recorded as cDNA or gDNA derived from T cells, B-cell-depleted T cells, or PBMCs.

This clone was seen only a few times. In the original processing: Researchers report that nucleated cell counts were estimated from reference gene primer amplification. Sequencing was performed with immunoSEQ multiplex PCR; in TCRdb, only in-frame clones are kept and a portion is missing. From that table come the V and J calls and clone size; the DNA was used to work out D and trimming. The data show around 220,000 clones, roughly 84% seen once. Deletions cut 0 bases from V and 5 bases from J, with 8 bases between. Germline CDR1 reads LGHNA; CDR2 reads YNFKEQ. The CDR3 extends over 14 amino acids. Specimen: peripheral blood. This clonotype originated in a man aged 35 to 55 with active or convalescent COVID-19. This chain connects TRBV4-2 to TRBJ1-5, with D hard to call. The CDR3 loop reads CASSQDPSDQPQHF. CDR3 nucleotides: TGTGCCAGCAGCCAAGACCCCTCCGATCAGCCCCAGCATTTT.